What follows are 23 T cell receptor beta chains derived from one specimen sequenced in a study of OX40 agonist ivuxolimab in advanced cancers. Using immunoSEQ multiplex PCR, the repertoire was profiled, and TCRdb retains in-frame clones only, with some absent. Among tens of thousands of clones listed, 82% were seen once. Sequencing used CD4+ or CD8+ T cells sorted from blood, obtained in a trial of the OX40 agonist ivuxolimab. All receptors derive from an adult with an advanced solid tumor such as melanoma, head and neck, liver or kidney cancer.

The rearrangement joins TRBV19 to TRBJ1-5; 9 nucleotides match TRBD1. J gave up 5 bases and V 2 bases, and 4 bases lay outside the gene matches. This CDR3 has 15 residues. Germline lookup yields CDR1 LNHDA and CDR2 SQIVND (reference sequence). The CDR3 DNA reads TGTGCCAGTAGTATACGGACAGGGGCCTATCAGCCCCAGCATTTT. This sequence encodes CASSIRTGAYQPQHF.

The chain uses TRBV4-1 and TRBJ2-2; 9 positions match TRBD2. J was trimmed by 6 bases and V by 5 bases; bases with no gene match: 13. The CDR3 spans 17 residues. Germline CDR1 reads MGHRA; CDR2 reads YSYEKL. CDR3 in amino acids: CASSSVSGLANPGELFF. Here the CDR3 DNA reads TGCGCCAGCAGCTCGGTCTCGGGACTAGCTAATCCCGGGGAGCTGTTTTTT.

The rearrangement links TRBV12-5 to TRBJ1-5, with D unclear. Germline V gives CDR1 LGHNT, CDR2 FRNRAP. CDR3 size: 13 residues. The V end lost 1 base, the J end lost 1 base, and 2 bases lay between the germline ends. This chain's CDR3 is CASGLDSNQPQHF. DNA of the CDR3: TGTGCTAGTGGTTTGGACAGCAATCAGCCCCAGCATTTT.

This chain connects TRBV11-2 to TRBJ1-5; 9 bases fit TRBD1. The V gene end was trimmed by 1 base and the J gene end by 4 bases; junction bases not matched to a gene: 5. This CDR3 is built from 16 residues. Germline values: CDR1 SGHAT, CDR2 FQNNGV. The CDR3 nucleotides read TGTGCCAGCAGCTTAGGGGGGACAGGGCAAAATCAGCCCCAGCATTTT. Its protein is CASSLGGTGQNQPQHF. The full variable domain, its missing parts supplied by reference TRBV11-2 and TRBJ1-5, is EAGVAQSPRYKIIEKRQSVAFWCNPISGHATLYWYQQILGQGPKLLIQFQNNGVVDDSQLPKDRFSAERLKGVDSTLKIQPAKLEDSAVYLCASSLGGTGQNQPQHFGDGTRLSIL.

The rearrangement joins TRBV9 to TRBJ2-5, with 12 bases aligning to TRBD2. Germline assignment: CDR1 SGDLS and CDR2 YYNGEE. This CDR3 is 15 amino acids long. The ends lost 0 bases at V and 3 bases at J; junction bases unmatched: 0. The CDR3 DNA reads TGTGCCAGCAGCGTAGGACTAGCGGGGGAAGAGACCCAGTACTTC. This sequence encodes CASSVGLAGEETQYF.

The chain joins TRBV19 to TRBJ1-1; D is undetermined. CDR1 LNHDA and CDR2 SQIVND come from the germline V gene (reference sequence). V lost 7 bases and J 4 bases, leaving 10 bases between the germline ends. The CDR3 is 12 amino acids. The chain's CDR3 is CASKESGTEAFF. The CDR3 region has the DNA TGTGCCAGTAAGGAGTCGGGCACTGAAGCTTTCTTT.

The V call is TRBV9, the J call TRBJ2-2; D possibly corresponds to TRBD2 (5 bases). V lost 3 bases and J 6 bases, leaving 6 bases between the germline ends. CDR3 length: 12 amino acids. Germline assignment: CDR1 SGDLS and CDR2 YYNGEE. Here the CDR3 reads CASSAGAGELFF. In DNA, the CDR3 is TGTGCCAGCAGCGCCGGGGCCGGGGAGCTGTTTTTT.

This clone showed up just once. The gene calls are TRBV2 and TRBJ2-5; no definite D call. This CDR3 region has 10 residues. The V gene lost 4 bases and the J gene lost 4 bases, with 1 base spanning the gap. CDR1 is SNHLY and CDR2 is FYNNEI in the germline V gene. CDR3 region: CASSVETQYF. The CDR3, as DNA: TGTGCCAGCAGTGTAGAGACCCAGTACTTC.

The rearrangement joins TRBV30 to TRBJ2-6; D unclear. V was pared by 4 bases and J by 0 bases, with 13 bases between. Germline lookup yields CDR1 GTSNPN and CDR2 SVGIG (reference sequence). This CDR3 is 16 amino acids long. CDR3 residues: CAWIPTGVSGANVLTF. The CDR3 nucleotides are TGTGCCTGGATTCCGACCGGAGTCTCTGGGGCCAACGTCCTGACTTTC. The full variable domain, with the rest looked up from reference TRBV30 and TRBJ2-6, is SQTIHQWPATLVQPVGSPLSLECTVEGTSNPNLYWYRQAAGRGLQLLFYSVGIGQISSEVPQNLSASRPQDRQFILSSKKLLLSDSGFYLCAWIPTGVSGANVLTFGAGSRLTVL.

This clone was found once. CDR3 in amino acids: CASSLRQGSASKQPQHF. DNA for the CDR3: TGTGCCAGCAGCTTACGGCAGGGGTCTGCCTCAAAGCAGCCCCAGCATTTT. This chain connects TRBV5-8 to TRBJ1-5; perhaps TRBD1 as D (6 bases). Germline CDR1 reads SGHTS; CDR2 reads YDEGEE. CDR3 size: 17 residues. V lost 2 bases and J lost 7, with 22 bases in between.

On this clone: The junction and the germline gene differ at one end; a read error may be behind it. J is TRBJ2-3 and V is TRBV6-5, with D perhaps TRBD2 (6 bases). From germline, CDR1 is MNHEY and CDR2 SVGAGI. This CDR3 spans 15 amino acids. Here the CDR3 DNA reads TGTGCCAGCAGTGACTCCGCGGGGAACACAGATACGCAGTATTTT. It specifies CASSDSAGNTDTQYF.

The V call is TRBV28, the J call TRBJ2-1, with a possible D match to TRBD2 (6 bases). The germline gives CDR1 MDHEN, CDR2 SYDVKM. V lost 7 bases and J 4 bases, leaving 20 bases between the germline ends. There are 16 residues in the CDR3. The CDR3 DNA is TGTGCCAGCACCTCGGGGCGGGGACCAAAATACAATGAGCAGTTCTTC. Its translation is CASTSGRGPKYNEQFF.

The chain combines TRBV4-3 with TRBJ2-5; TRBD2 matches at 8 bases. CDR1 and CDR2 (germline): LGHNA, YSLEER. V lost 3 bases and J lost 5; bases outside the gene matches: 11. This CDR3 has 16 amino acids. CDR3 sequence: CASSQIGGSGSETQYF. CDR3 nucleotide sequence: TGCGCCAGCAGCCAGATTGGAGGGAGCGGGAGCGAGACCCAGTACTTC.

The chain carries TRBV7-2 and TRBJ1-2, with 7 bases that match TRBD1. With 5 bases clipped from V and 8 bases from J, the junction kept 5 bases outside the gene matches. CDR3 length: 12 residues. Germline V gives CDR1 SGHTA, CDR2 FQGNSA. The CDR3 sequence: CASSPDREGYTF. CDR3 sequence (DNA): TGTGCCAGCAGCCCTGACAGGGAAGGCTACACCTTC.

The chain employs TRBV9 and TRBJ1-2; 10 bases agree with TRBD1. Germline loops: CDR1 SGDLS, CDR2 YYNGEE. CDR3 size: 15 residues. Trimming at V came to 2 bases and at J to 4 bases, leaving 5 bases not matched to a gene. CDR3 in amino acids: CASSVSGTGVYGYTF. CDR3 DNA sequence: TGTGCCAGCAGCGTGTCCGGGACAGGGGTCTATGGCTACACCTTC.

CDR3 sequence: CSDRARDNEQFF. CDR3 DNA: TGCAGCGACCGGGCCAGAGACAATGAGCAGTTCTTC. This chain links TRBV29-1 with TRBJ2-1; D is unresolved. The germline V and J ends were trimmed by 7 bases and 5 bases, with 12 bases remaining between them. Germline CDR1 SQVTM, CDR2 ANQGSEA. The CDR3 length is 12 residues.

The chain has TRBV5-6 and TRBJ2-7; TRBD1 might be the D (7 bases). The CDR3 runs 18 residues. CDR1 is SGHDT, CDR2 YYEEEE, per germline. V dropped 5 bases and J dropped 1 base, with 25 bases sitting between them. In DNA form, the CDR3 reads TGTGCCAGCAGGCTAGGGGACAGCCGACTAGGGTCATCCTACGAGCAGTACTTC. This encodes CASRLGDSRLGSSYEQYF. The variable domain in full, completed from reference TRBV5-6 and TRBJ2-7, reads DAGVTQSPTHLIKTRGQQVTLRCSPKSGHDTVSWYQQALGQGPQFIFQYYEEEERQRGNFPDRFSGHQFPNYSSELNVNALLLGDSALYLCASRLGDSRLGSSYEQYFGPGTRLTVT.

This chain joins TRBV5-8 and TRBJ1-2; D gene unclear. The CDR3 has 12 residues. Germline V CDR1 and CDR2: SGHTS, YDEGEE. Between the trimmed V and J ends, which lost 2 bases and 8 bases, there was a span of 10 bases. The DNA for the CDR3 is TGTGCCAGCAGCTTCCGTATAGGAGGCTACACCTTC. Encoded protein: CASSFRIGGYTF.

The genes are TRBV6-1 and TRBJ1-4, with D maybe TRBD1 (5 bases). Per the germline V gene, CDR1 is MNHNS and CDR2 is SASEGT. Trimming took 0 bases from V and 7 from J, leaving 15 bases between them. This CDR3 region has 16 residues. The CDR3 spells CASSEAGYGAAEKLFF. CDR3 sequence (DNA): TGTGCCAGCAGTGAAGCGGGGTATGGGGCGGCTGAAAAACTGTTTTTT.

The CDR3 spells CASSLSGRMYNEQFF. In DNA form, the CDR3 reads TGTGCCAGCAGCCTCAGCGGGAGGATGTACAATGAGCAGTTCTTC. V usage is TRBV6-5 and J usage is TRBJ2-1; 9 bases map to TRBD2. V gave up 6 bases and J gave up 4 bases; unmatched junction bases: 7. The CDR3 extends over 15 amino acids. Germline assignment: CDR1 MNHEY and CDR2 SVGAGI.

V and J are TRBV6-1 and TRBJ1-5, with D perhaps matching TRBD1 (6 bases). This CDR3 contains 14 residues. Germline CDR1 MNHNS, CDR2 SASEGT. The V end was cut by 8 bases, the J end by 1 base, with 12 bases between. For the CDR3, the DNA is TGTGCCAGCGAGACAGGAGGGAGCAATCAGCCCCAGCATTTT. This translates into CASETGGSNQPQHF.

The CDR3 here is CASSLQETQYF. CDR3 DNA: TGCGCCAGCAGCCTCCAAGAGACCCAGTACTTC. This sequence joins TRBV5-1 and TRBJ2-5; unclear D gene. Germline loops: CDR1 SGHRS, CDR2 YFSETQ. The V end was cut by 4 bases, the J end by 1 base, with 2 bases between. This CDR3 region has 11 residues.

The rearrangement uses TRBV6-5 and TRBJ1-2; the D is unclear. V lost 0 bases and J lost 0, with 5 bases in between. The germline gives CDR1 MNHEY, CDR2 SVGAGI. This CDR3 spans 14 amino acids. The CDR3, as DNA: TGTGCCAGCAGTTACTCGTTGCCTAACTATGGCTACACCTTC. Its translation is CASSYSLPNYGYTF.